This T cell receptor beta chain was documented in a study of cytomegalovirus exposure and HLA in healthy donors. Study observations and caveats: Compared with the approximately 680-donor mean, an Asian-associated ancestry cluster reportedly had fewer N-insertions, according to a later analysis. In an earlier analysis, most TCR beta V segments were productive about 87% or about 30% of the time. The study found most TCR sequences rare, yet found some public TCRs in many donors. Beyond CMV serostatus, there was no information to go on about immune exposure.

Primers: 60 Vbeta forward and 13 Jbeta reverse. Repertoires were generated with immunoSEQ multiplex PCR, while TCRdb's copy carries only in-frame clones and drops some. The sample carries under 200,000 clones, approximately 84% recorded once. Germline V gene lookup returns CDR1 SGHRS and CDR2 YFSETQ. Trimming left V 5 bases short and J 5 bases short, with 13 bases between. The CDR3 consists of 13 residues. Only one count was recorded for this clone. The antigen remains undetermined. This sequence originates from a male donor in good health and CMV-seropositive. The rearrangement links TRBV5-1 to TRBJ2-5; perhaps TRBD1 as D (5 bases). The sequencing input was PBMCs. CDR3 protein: CASRIGVTETQYF. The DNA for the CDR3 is TGCGCCAGCAGAATAGGGGTGACGGAGACCCAGTACTTC.